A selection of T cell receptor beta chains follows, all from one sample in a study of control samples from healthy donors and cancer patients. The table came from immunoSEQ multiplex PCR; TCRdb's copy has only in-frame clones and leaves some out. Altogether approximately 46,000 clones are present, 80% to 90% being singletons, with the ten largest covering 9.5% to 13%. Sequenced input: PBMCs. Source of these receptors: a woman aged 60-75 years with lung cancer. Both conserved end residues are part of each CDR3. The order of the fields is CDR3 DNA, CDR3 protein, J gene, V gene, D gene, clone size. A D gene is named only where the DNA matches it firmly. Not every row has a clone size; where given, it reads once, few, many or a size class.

DNA: TGTGCCAGCAGTGTGTACAGAGCCCTTCATGGCTACACCTTC
CDR3: CASSVYRALHGYTF
J: TRBJ1-2
V: TRBV5-6
D: NA
size: NA

DNA: TGCGCCAGCAGCTTGGAGGGGACAGCTCACCTCTACGAGCAGTACTTC
CDR3: CASSLEGTAHLYEQYF
J: TRBJ2-7
V: TRBV5-1
D: TRBD1
size: few

DNA: TGTGCCAGCAGCTTAGAAGGGGAGTCCTACGAGCAGTACTTC
CDR3: CASSLEGESYEQYF
J: TRBJ2-7
V: TRBV7-9
D: NA
size: NA

DNA: TGTGCCTGGAGTGCGTTCAGGGGAGATTTGGGACTAGCGGGAGGTCGCACAGATACGCAGTATTTT
CDR3: CAWSAFRGDLGLAGGRTDTQYF
J: TRBJ2-3
V: TRBV30
D: TRBD2
size: NA

DNA: TGTGCCAGCAGTGAAGCGGACGCCACTGAAGCTTTCTTT
CDR3: CASSEADATEAFF
J: TRBJ1-1
V: TRBV2
D: NA
size: NA

DNA: TGTGCCGGCGGACGGAACTCTGGGGCCAACGTCCTGACTTTC
CDR3: CAGGRNSGANVLTF
J: TRBJ2-6
V: TRBV6-5
D: NA
size: once

DNA: TGTGCCAGCAGCTTTGGGACCGGGGAGCTGTTTTTT
CDR3: CASSFGTGELFF
J: TRBJ2-2
V: TRBV9
D: NA
size: NA

DNA: TGTGCCAGCAGCCCTGGGACGGACAACTATGGCTACACCTTC
CDR3: CASSPGTDNYGYTF
J: TRBJ1-2
V: TRBV7-2
D: NA
size: NA

DNA: TGTGCCACCAGTGATGCCCGGGACCTAGAGGATGAGCAGTACTTC
CDR3: CATSDARDLEDEQYF
J: TRBJ2-7
V: TRBV24-1
D: NA
size: NA

DNA: TGTGCCAGCAGCTTGGGGTTGGGATACACTGAAGCTTTCTTT
CDR3: CASSLGLGYTEAFF
J: TRBJ1-1
V: TRBV5-5
D: NA
size: once

DNA: TGTGCCAGTAGTTCTAGGACTAGCGGGAGTTACGAGCAGTACTTC
CDR3: CASSSRTSGSYEQYF
J: TRBJ2-7
V: TRBV19
D: TRBD2
size: NA

DNA: TGTGCCAGCAGTTCCCGGGTAGCGGGACGGCAAGAGACCCAGTACTTC
CDR3: CASSSRVAGRQETQYF
J: TRBJ2-5
V: TRBV28
D: TRBD2
size: NA

DNA: TGTGCCACCAGTGATGCGGACACTGAAGCTTTCTTT
CDR3: CATSDADTEAFF
J: TRBJ1-1
V: TRBV24-1
D: NA
size: NA

DNA: TGTGCCAGCAGCGCTGACTTGCGCGAGCAGTACTTC
CDR3: CASSADLREQYF
J: TRBJ2-7
V: TRBV12-3/TRBV12-4
D: NA
size: NA

DNA: TGTGCCAGCAGCCAGTCCGGGTCCACAGATACGCAGTATTTT
CDR3: CASSQSGSTDTQYF
J: TRBJ2-3
V: TRBV7-7
D: NA
size: NA

DNA: TGTGCCAGCAGTCAGTACAGGGGGCCGGACTATGGCTACACCTTC
CDR3: CASSQYRGPDYGYTF
J: TRBJ1-2
V: TRBV7-2
D: TRBD1
size: NA

DNA: TGTGCCAGCAAGGTCGGAAGGGTGACAGGGTCCCTGAACACTGAAGCTTTCTTT
CDR3: CASKVGRVTGSLNTEAFF
J: TRBJ1-1
V: TRBV28
D: TRBD1
size: few

DNA: TGTGCCAGCAGCTTGGCCGTTCTTAATGAGCAGTTCTTC
CDR3: CASSLAVLNEQFF
J: TRBJ2-1
V: TRBV5-5
D: NA
size: NA

DNA: TGTGCCACCAGTGACTTCGGGACAGGGAATGAAGAGACCCAGTACTTC
CDR3: CATSDFGTGNEETQYF
J: TRBJ2-5
V: TRBV24-1
D: TRBD1
size: NA

DNA: TGTGCCAGCAGCTCCCAACGGGTGCGCAATGGCGAGCAGTACTTC
CDR3: CASSSQRVRNGEQYF
J: TRBJ2-7
V: TRBV7-9
D: NA
size: few

DNA: TGTGCCAGCAGTTCTAGGGACCTAGACACCGGGGAGCTGTTTTTT
CDR3: CASSSRDLDTGELFF
J: TRBJ2-2
V: TRBV6-5
D: NA
size: NA

DNA: TGTGCCAGCAGTTGGTTGGGGAGCCTGGGGCAAGAGACCCAGTACTTC
CDR3: CASSWLGSLGQETQYF
J: TRBJ2-5
V: TRBV6-2/TRBV6-3
D: NA
size: NA

DNA: TGTGCCAGCAGGATAGCGGAAAGTAATGAGCAGTTCTTC
CDR3: CASRIAESNEQFF
J: TRBJ2-1
V: TRBV12-3/TRBV12-4
D: NA
size: NA

DNA: TGCGCCAGCAGTCAATCGGTCCGGAGGCGGGACAGACTCAGAGCTAACTATGGCTACACCTTC
CDR3: CASSQSVRRRDRLRANYGYTF
J: TRBJ1-2
V: TRBV23-1
D: TRBD1
size: NA

DNA: TGTGCCACCAGTGGTTCCTCTTATCAGCCCCAGCATTTT
CDR3: CATSGSSYQPQHF
J: TRBJ1-5
V: TRBV15
D: NA
size: NA

DNA: TGTGCCAGCAGCCCCCTCGCGCTAGGCTCCTACAATGAGCAGTTCTTC
CDR3: CASSPLALGSYNEQFF
J: TRBJ2-1
V: TRBV3-1/TRBV3-2
D: NA
size: NA

DNA: TGTGCCAGCAGCGGCGATAGCGGACGGGGGTCTCACGAGCAGTACTTC
CDR3: CASSGDSGRGSHEQYF
J: TRBJ2-7
V: TRBV9
D: NA
size: NA

DNA: TGTGCCACCAGTGATTCAGGCAGGGGCACTGGGAATAGTGAGCAGTTCTTC
CDR3: CATSDSGRGTGNSEQFF
J: TRBJ2-1
V: TRBV24-1
D: NA
size: NA

DNA: TGTGCCAGCAGCCGATCTAGCGGGCTAAACAATGAGCAGTTCTTC
CDR3: CASSRSSGLNNEQFF
J: TRBJ2-1
V: TRBV11-3
D: TRBD2
size: NA

DNA: TGTGCCAGCAGCTCGAGGACAGAGCCAAACTATGGCTACACCTTC
CDR3: CASSSRTEPNYGYTF
J: TRBJ1-2
V: TRBV7-9
D: NA
size: NA

DNA: TGTGCCAGCAGTTTAAAGCAGGGAATTACAGATACGCAGTATTTT
CDR3: CASSLKQGITDTQYF
J: TRBJ2-3
V: TRBV27
D: NA
size: NA

DNA: TGTGCCAGTAGTATAGCGCCGGGCAACTCCTACGAGCAGTACTTC
CDR3: CASSIAPGNSYEQYF
J: TRBJ2-7
V: TRBV19
D: NA
size: NA

DNA: TGTGCCAGTACCCCACTGGAGACAGGGTGGGATCAGCCCCAGCATTTT
CDR3: CASTPLETGWDQPQHF
J: TRBJ1-5
V: TRBV19
D: TRBD1
size: NA

DNA: TGTGCCTGGAGTGATGTCACTGAAGCTTTCTTT
CDR3: CAWSDVTEAFF
J: TRBJ1-1
V: TRBV30
D: NA
size: NA

DNA: TGTGCCAGCAGCTTGCCGGGGGCGCTAACTGAAGCTTTCTTT
CDR3: CASSLPGALTEAFF
J: TRBJ1-1
V: TRBV5-4
D: NA
size: NA

DNA: TGCAGCGTTGAAGATGTTCGGGAGAGGGGCCCTGGAAACACCATATATTTT
CDR3: CSVEDVRERGPGNTIYF
J: TRBJ1-3
V: TRBV29-1
D: NA
size: NA

DNA: TGTGCCAGCAGCTACACAAGGGACAGAGCCTCCTACGAGCAGTACTTC
CDR3: CASSYTRDRASYEQYF
J: TRBJ2-7
V: TRBV7-2
D: TRBD1
size: NA

DNA: TGTGCCAGCAGCTTAGAGGGGGACAGGGTTTACGAGCAGTACTTC
CDR3: CASSLEGDRVYEQYF
J: TRBJ2-7
V: TRBV7-9
D: TRBD1
size: NA

DNA: TGTGCCAGCTCACCACCGTCAGGGGGCGAGCAGTACTTC
CDR3: CASSPPSGGEQYF
J: TRBJ2-7
V: TRBV18
D: TRBD1
size: NA

DNA: TGTGCCACCAGCAGAGAGGGATTGCTCGAGACCCAGTACTTC
CDR3: CATSREGLLETQYF
J: TRBJ2-5
V: TRBV15
D: NA
size: NA

DNA: TGTGCCTGGACTACTAGCGGGAGAACCGGGGAGCTGTTTTTT
CDR3: CAWTTSGRTGELFF
J: TRBJ2-2
V: TRBV30
D: TRBD2
size: NA

DNA: TGCGCCAGCAGCTTGGACTGGTCGGCAGATACGCAGTATTTT
CDR3: CASSLDWSADTQYF
J: TRBJ2-3
V: TRBV5-1
D: NA
size: NA

DNA: TGTGCCTGGAGTAAGGGGGGTTTTTTGTCTGAAGCTTTCTTT
CDR3: CAWSKGGFLSEAFF
J: TRBJ1-1
V: TRBV30
D: NA
size: once

DNA: TGTGCCAGCAGCCAAGACCCCAAGACAGGGGGGTACGAGCAGTACTTC
CDR3: CASSQDPKTGGYEQYF
J: TRBJ2-7
V: TRBV3-1/TRBV3-2
D: TRBD1
size: once

DNA: TGTGCCTGGACTCGAAGCCGCGCATACACCGGGGAGCTGTTTTTT
CDR3: CAWTRSRAYTGELFF
J: TRBJ2-2
V: TRBV30
D: NA
size: NA

DNA: TGTGCCAGCAGCCACCTGGGGTACTCGAGCTCCTACAATGAGCAGTTCTTC
CDR3: CASSHLGYSSSYNEQFF
J: TRBJ2-1
V: TRBV7-9
D: NA
size: NA

DNA: TGTGCCTGGTCTTGGGCGGAAAAACTGTTTTTT
CDR3: CAWSWAEKLFF
J: TRBJ1-4
V: TRBV30
D: NA
size: NA

DNA: TGTGCCAGCAGCTTAGATGGAAGGGGGCGTGATTCACCCCTCCACTTT
CDR3: CASSLDGRGRDSPLHF
J: TRBJ1-6
V: TRBV7-9
D: TRBD1
size: NA

DNA: TGTGCCAGCAGTTACGGGGGCGGTTTTACGGACGGCGAGCAGTACTTC
CDR3: CASSYGGGFTDGEQYF
J: TRBJ2-7
V: TRBV6-5
D: NA
size: NA

DNA: TGCGCCAGCAGCCAGTCAGGGGTGTCTAATGAAAAACTGTTTTTT
CDR3: CASSQSGVSNEKLFF
J: TRBJ1-4
V: TRBV4-1
D: NA
size: NA

DNA: TGCGCCAGCAGCCAAGATCATAAGCGGTCCAGGTACAATGAGCAGTTCTTC
CDR3: CASSQDHKRSRYNEQFF
J: TRBJ2-1
V: TRBV4-1
D: NA
size: NA

DNA: TGTGCCAGCAGCCAAGGGTCACGGGGCGCGGGCGGGACTGAAGCTTTCTTT
CDR3: CASSQGSRGAGGTEAFF
J: TRBJ1-1
V: TRBV3-1/TRBV3-2
D: NA
size: NA

DNA: TGTGCCAGCAGGAGGACTATTGACGGGAGATCGAACTTC
CDR3: CASRRTIDGRSNF
J: TRBJ2-7
V: TRBV6-5
D: NA
size: NA

DNA: TGCGCCAGCAGCACAACAGGGTCCTCTGGAAACACCATATATTTT
CDR3: CASSTTGSSGNTIYF
J: TRBJ1-3
V: TRBV4-1
D: NA
size: NA

DNA: TGTGCCACCAGTGAGGGTAATAGCAATCAGCCCCAGCATTTT
CDR3: CATSEGNSNQPQHF
J: TRBJ1-5
V: TRBV24-1
D: NA
size: once